The 29 T cell receptor beta chains below were found in one sample sequenced in a study of CD8+CD57+ T cells in acquired aplastic anemia. Genomic DNA, the template, was used for profiling of the TCR beta VDJ and CDR3. TCRdb re-called the reads through MiXCR, storing one row per CDR3 protein. The data hold 130,000 or so distinct CDR3 sequences, with almost 40% observed a single time. Flow cytometry had shown expanded CD8+CD57+ cells in the patients chosen for sequencing. Sequenced: sorted CD4+, CD8+, or CD8+CD57+ T cells (not recorded which) from PBMCs. These receptor sequences come from a human donor with aplastic anemia.

The chain is built from TRBV7-3 and TRBJ2-1, with TRBD2 matching over 8 bases. Germline V gene sequence: CDR1 SGHTA, CDR2 FQGTGA. The CDR3 consists of 14 residues. Trimming removed 2 bases from V and 7 bases from J; junction bases left unmatched: 4. The CDR3 bases are TGTGCCAGCAGCTTAGCGGGAGGTTTGAATGAGCAGTTCTTC. It yields the protein CASSLAGGLNEQFF.

This clonotype was seen repeatedly, ten times or more. V usage is TRBV28 and J usage is TRBJ2-7; the match to TRBD2 covers 9 bases. CDR1 and CDR2 (germline): MDHEN, SYDVKM. The J segment lost 1 base and the V segment lost 3 bases, leaving 4 bases of the junction unmatched. The CDR3 runs to 15 residues. CDR3 coding DNA: TGTGCCAGCAGTTTCGGTAGCGGGGGTTCCTACGAGCAGTACGTC. This encodes CASSFGSGGSYEQYV.

The chain uses TRBV2 and TRBJ2-1; D is unclear. The V end was cut by 1 base, the J end by 8 bases, with 12 bases between. The CDR3 has 14 amino acids. Germline CDR1 SNHLY, CDR2 FYNNEI. The CDR3 DNA sequence: TGTGCCAGCAGTGAAGGTTTTACAGTCGATGAGCAGTTCTTC. This codes for CASSEGFTVDEQFF.

A few counts support this clonotype. One end of the junction is discordant with germline, which a read error may explain. This chain joins TRBV5-6 and TRBJ1-1; TRBD1 might be the D (6 bases). This CDR3 is built from 14 residues. Germline V lookup: CDR1 SGHDT, CDR2 YYEEEE. The CDR3 loop is CASSLDSAEMSAFF. The CDR3 bases are TGTGCCAGCAGTTTGGACAGCGCAGAGATGTCGGCTTTCTTT.

The chain combines TRBV12-3 or TRBV12-4 with TRBJ2-7, with 7 positions matching TRBD2. The length of the CDR3 is 15 residues. The J segment lost 0 bases and the V segment lost 3 bases, leaving 5 bases of the junction unmatched. DNA of the CDR3: TGTGCCAGCAGTTTGAACCGGGGGGACTCCTACGAGCAGTACTTC. Translating gives CASSLNRGDSYEQYF.

The chain has TRBV7-8 and TRBJ2-5, with 9 nucleotides matching TRBD2. The CDR3 loop spans 15 amino acids. Trimming at V came to 3 bases and at J to 5 bases, leaving 7 bases not matched to a gene. CDR1 is SGHVS, CDR2 FQNEAQ, per germline. Here the CDR3 DNA reads TGTGCCAGCAGCTTGGCAGGGCTAGCGGGGGAGACCCAGTACTTC. This encodes CASSLAGLAGETQYF.

This clonotype was seen many times. The chain has TRBV7-3 and TRBJ1-1, with 7 bases lining up with TRBD1. Looked up from germline, CDR1 is SGHTA and CDR2 is FQGTGA. This CDR3 is built from 17 residues. Trimming at V came to 7 bases and at J to 3 bases, leaving 17 bases not matched to a gene. This chain's CDR3 is CASTKRTGDIVDTEAFF. Here the CDR3 DNA reads TGTGCCAGCACCAAGAGAACAGGGGACATTGTAGACACTGAAGCTTTCTTT. The full variable domain, completed using reference TRBV7-3 and TRBJ1-1, is GAGVSQTPSNKVTEKGKYVELRCDPISGHTALYWYRQSLGQGPEFLIYFQGTGAADDSGLPNDRFFAVRPEGSVSTLKIQRTERGDSAVYLCASTKRTGDIVDTEAFFGQGTRLTVV.

The chain combines TRBV7-3 with TRBJ1-1; D is possibly TRBD1 (6 bases). V lost 2 bases and J lost 5, with 24 bases in between. The germline CDR1 and CDR2 sequences are SGHTA and FQGTGA. CDR3 length: 18 amino acids. CDR3 coding DNA: TGTGCCAGCAGCTTATACCTGGAGCCGGGACACCGGGGGACTGAAGCTTTCTTT. This sequence encodes CASSLYLEPGHRGTEAFF.

This chain uses TRBV5-6 with TRBJ1-3, with D unresolved. Germline CDR1 and CDR2: SGHDT and YYEEEE. V shed 1 base and J shed 0 bases, with 8 bases lying between them. CDR3 length: 15 amino acids. The CDR3 sequence is CASSLNVYSGNTIYF. Written as DNA, the CDR3 is TGTGCCAGCAGCTTGAACGTATACTCTGGAAACACCATATATTTT.

CDR3 residues: CAISEGGNQPQHF. In nucleotides, the CDR3 is TGTGCCATCAGTGAGGGGGGAAATCAGCCCCAGCATTTT. V usage is TRBV10-3 and J usage is TRBJ1-5; possibly TRBD1 for D (5 bases). This CDR3 comprises 13 residues. CDR1 is ENHRY, CDR2 SYGVKD, per germline. V lost 2 bases, J lost 4 bases, and 6 bases lay in between.

This clonotype was counted at least ten times. The chain recombines TRBV7-9 with TRBJ2-6, with 7 nucleotides matching TRBD1. Germline assignment: CDR1 SEHNR and CDR2 FQNEAQ (reference sequence). Losses at the gene ends were 2 bases for V and 1 base for J; bases not matched to a gene: 2. The CDR3 loop spans 16 amino acids. CDR3 sequence reads: CASSLLTGSGANVLTF. In DNA form, the CDR3 reads TGTGCCAGCAGCTTATTGACAGGGTCTGGGGCCAACGTCCTGACTTTC. Full variable domain (missing parts from reference TRBV7-9 and TRBJ2-6): DTGVSQNPRHKITKRGQNVTFRCDPISEHNRLYWYRQTLGQGPEFLTYFQNEAQLEKSRLLSDRFSAERPKGSFSTLEIQRTEQGDSAMYLCASSLLTGSGANVLTFGAGSRLTVL.

This clonotype was recorded at least ten times. The chain couples TRBV7-2 to TRBJ2-3; D is unclear. This CDR3 has 15 amino acids. Deletions cut 1 base from V and 2 bases from J, with 10 bases between. Germline V gene sequence: CDR1 SGHTA, CDR2 FQGNSA. In DNA form, the CDR3 reads TGTGCCAGCAGCTTAGGGGTAGGGTACACAGATACGCAGTATTTT. As protein: CASSLGVGYTDTQYF.

This clonotype was seen more than once but under ten times. The V gene is TRBV2, the J gene TRBJ2-3; no reliable D call. V lost 6 bases, J lost 3 bases, and 16 bases lay in between. This CDR3 has 15 amino acids. Germline V gives CDR1 SNHLY, CDR2 FYNNEI. The CDR3 sequence: CASSQVGPFTDTQYF. The CDR3, as DNA: TGTGCCAGCAGCCAAGTGGGCCCGTTTACAGATACGCAGTATTTT.

This clonotype occurred a few times. The chain combines TRBV15 with TRBJ2-7; D may be TRBD2 (7 bases). The CDR3 is made up of 16 amino acids. Germline V gene sequence: CDR1 LNHNV, CDR2 YYDKDF (reference sequence). In DNA form, the CDR3 reads TGTGCCACCAGCAGCCCGGGGGGCAGGGGAAGCTACGAGCAGAACGTC. Residues: CATSSPGGRGSYEQNV.

This sequence joins TRBV12-3 or TRBV12-4 and TRBJ2-7; 10 bases map to TRBD2. This CDR3 has 14 amino acids. V lost 3 bases, J lost 6 bases, and 5 bases stayed unmatched. CDR3 bases: TGTGCCAGCAGTTTGGGGAGCGGGGGGGTCGAGCAGTACTTC. Amino acids: CASSLGSGGVEQYF.

This clonotype was seen many times. This chain links TRBV15 with TRBJ1-3, with 8 nucleotides matching TRBD1. Per the germline V gene, CDR1 is LNHNV and CDR2 is YYDKDF (reference sequence). V trimming: 2 bases; J trimming: 2 bases; junction bases outside the gene matches: 5. CDR3 size: 16 residues. CDR3 amino acids: CATSRSRTGTGNTIYF. The CDR3, as DNA: TGTGCCACCAGCAGATCCCGGACAGGGACTGGAAACACCATATATTTT. The full variable domain, its missing parts supplied by reference TRBV15 and TRBJ1-3, is DAMVIQNPRYQVTQFGKPVTLSCSQTLNHNVMYWYQQKSSQAPKLLFHYYDKDFNNEADTPDNFQSRRPNTSFCFLDIRSPGLGDTAMYLCATSRSRTGTGNTIYFGEGSWLTVV.

A remark on this clonotype: A much larger clone sits a single nucleotide away, making a read error possible. The genes are TRBV7-2 and TRBJ2-7, with 7 bases matching TRBD1. The germline gives CDR1 SGHTA, CDR2 FQGNSA. The trim removed 5 bases at V and 4 bases at J, leaving 11 bases unmatched. This CDR3 comprises 15 residues. The CDR3, as DNA: TGTGCCAGCAGCCTAAGTCACAGGGGCTTTTACGAGCAGTACTTC. Translated, it gives CASSLSHRGFYEQYF. Looking up the rest from reference TRBV7-2 and TRBJ2-7 gives the full variable domain: GAGVSQSPSNKVTEKGKDVELRCDPISGHTALYWYRQSLGQGLEFLIYFQGNSAPDKSGLPSDRFSAERTGGSVSTLTIQRTQQEDSAVYLCASSLSHRGFYEQYFGPGTRLTVT.

This clonotype appeared many times. J is TRBJ2-7 and V is TRBV28; TRBD1 matches at 10 bases. This CDR3 is 13 amino acids long. With 8 bases clipped from V and 1 base from J, the junction kept 2 bases outside the gene matches. CDR1 MDHEN and CDR2 SYDVKM come from the germline V gene. CDR3 protein: CASGQGDSYEQYF. DNA of the CDR3: TGTGCCAGCGGACAGGGGGATTCCTACGAGCAGTACTTC.

The sample holds many counts of this clonotype. J is TRBJ1-2 and V is TRBV5-1; D is undetermined. The CDR3 extends over 13 amino acids. V lost 4 bases to trimming and J lost 2 bases, with 9 bases between them. The germline V gene has CDR1 SGHRS and CDR2 YFSETQ. The DNA for the CDR3 is TGCGCCAGCAGCCGGAGTGACAACTATGGCTACACCTTC. Amino acid sequence: CASSRSDNYGYTF.

This clonotype occurred many times. This chain connects TRBV11-2 to TRBJ2-7; a possible D gene is TRBD1 (6 bases). V lost 5 bases to trimming and J lost 2 bases, with 13 bases between them. Germline V CDR1 and CDR2: SGHAT, FQNNGV. This CDR3 has 14 amino acids. CDR3 in amino acids: CASSRLDSPYEQYF. The CDR3 coding sequence is TGTGCCAGCAGCCGACTGGACAGTCCCTACGAGCAGTACTTC.

The chain has TRBV20-1 and TRBJ2-3; 7 bases map to TRBD2. Germline trimming cut 3 bases from V and 7 bases from J; bases unmatched to any gene: 7. Looked up from germline, CDR1 is DFQATT and CDR2 is SNEGSKA (reference sequence). CDR3 size: 13 residues. CDR3 nucleotides: TGCAGTGCTAGGGGCGGGGGTTCTTATACGCAGTATTTT. Translation: CSARGGGSYTQYF.

This chain links TRBV2 with TRBJ2-7; D unresolved. CDR1 and CDR2 from the germline V gene are SNHLY and FYNNEI. The V end lost 1 base, the J end lost 3 bases, and 1 base lay between the germline ends. The CDR3 is 11 residues long. The CDR3 DNA is TGTGCCAGCAGTGAAGGCTACGAGCAGTACGTC. Amino acids: CASSEGYEQYV.

The chain is built from TRBV7-3 and TRBJ2-5, with TRBD2 matching 8 bases. The CDR3 covers 14 residues. With V trimmed by 5 bases and J by 4 bases, 6 bases remained unmatched. Per the germline V gene, CDR1 is SGHTA and CDR2 is FQGTGA. CDR3 in amino acids: CASSISGGPETQYF. CDR3 nucleotide sequence: TGTGCCAGCAGCATAAGCGGGGGACCAGAGACCCAGTACTTC. The variable domain in full, completed from reference TRBV7-3 and TRBJ2-5, reads GAGVSQTPSNKVTEKGKYVELRCDPISGHTALYWYRQSLGQGPEFLIYFQGTGAADDSGLPNDRFFAVRPEGSVSTLKIQRTERGDSAVYLCASSISGGPETQYFGPGTRLLVL.

This clonotype was counted ten times or more. This chain uses TRBV5-1 with TRBJ1-3, with D maybe TRBD1 (6 bases). This CDR3 is built from 15 residues. V gave up 4 bases and J gave up 0 bases, with 11 bases separating them. CDR1 and CDR2 (germline): SGHRS, YFSETQ. As DNA, the CDR3 is TGCGCCAGCAGCCCGGACAGTTACTCTGGAAACACCATATATTTT. Translated: CASSPDSYSGNTIYF.

This chain links TRBV15 with TRBJ2-7; 7 bases align to TRBD2. Looked up from germline, CDR1 is LNHNV and CDR2 is YYDKDF (reference sequence). V trimming: 5 bases; J trimming: 5 bases; junction bases outside the gene matches: 6. The CDR3 consists of 13 residues. CDR3 in amino acids: CATSGPLANEQYV. CDR3 nucleotide sequence: TGTGCCACCAGCGGACCACTAGCGAACGAGCAGTACGTC.

This clonotype has a handful of counts. J is TRBJ2-2 and V is TRBV4-1, with 11 bases identical to TRBD1. Germline CDR1 reads MGHRA; CDR2 reads YSYEKL. The CDR3 covers 17 residues. V gave up 1 base and J gave up 9 bases; unmatched junction bases: 10. CDR3 coding DNA: TGCGCCAGCAGCCAAGTGGACAGGGGGCCCGATCGGCGGGAGCTGTTTTTT. This codes for CASSQVDRGPDRRELFF.

The genes are TRBV10-1 and TRBJ2-3; tentatively, D is TRBD2 (6 bases). The germline V and J ends were trimmed by 0 bases and 8 bases, with 6 bases remaining between them. In germline, CDR1 is WNHNN, CDR2 SYGVQD (reference sequence). The CDR3 runs 12 residues. The CDR3 sequence: CASSESGGTQYF. CDR3 bases: TGCGCCAGCAGTGAGTCGGGGGGTACGCAGTATTTT.

A word on this clonotype: A much more abundant neighbour one base away suggests this may be a read error. V gene TRBV10-3 combines with J gene TRBJ1-2; no clear D gene. The CDR3 is made up of 13 amino acids. CDR1 is ENHRY, CDR2 SYGVKD, per germline. CDR3 amino acids: CASSLDIKYAYTF. CDR3 nucleotides: TGTGCCAGCAGTCTAGACATTAAATATGCCTACACCTTC.

This clonotype was seen many times. This chain connects TRBV3-1 to TRBJ2-3, with D hard to call. CDR1 is LGHDT, CDR2 YNNKEL, per germline (reference sequence). The CDR3 extends over 13 amino acids. Trimming removed 4 bases from V and 5 bases from J, with 10 bases in between. CDR3 region: CASSRASRDTQYF. In DNA, the CDR3 is TGTGCCAGCAGCCGGGCCTCACGAGATACGCAGTATTTT.